These 5 T cell receptor beta chains originate from one sample sequenced in a study of a mutant IDH1 vaccine in newly diagnosed glioma. Profiling relied on immunoSEQ multiplex PCR, and the TCRdb table lists in-frame clones only, not all of them. The sample comprises about 66,000 clones, about 74% of which are singletons, and roughly 4.3% rests with the top ten. The antigens these receptors bind are not known. The time point: week 35, safety follow-up. Vaccination used 300 ug of mutant IDH1 20-mer peptide per dose, with topical imiquimod. The source was PBMCs, collected from a glioma patient whose treatment included an IDH1 peptide vaccine. These receptors all come from a man in his fifties with glioma.

The chain recombines TRBV7-2 with TRBJ2-7; D is perhaps TRBD1 or TRBD2 (6 bases each). This CDR3 spans 13 amino acids. Germline CDR1 SGHTA, CDR2 FQGNSA. Trimming took off 6 bases at V and 4 bases at J, with 13 bases between the two ends. CDR3 amino acids: CASSEGGGYEQYF. The CDR3 DNA reads as TGTGCCAGCAGTGAGGGGGGCGGGTACGAGCAGTACTTC. The whole variable domain, remainder taken from reference TRBV7-2 and TRBJ2-7, is GAGVSQSPSNKVTEKGKDVELRCDPISGHTALYWYRQSLGQGLEFLIYFQGNSAPDKSGLPSDRFSAERTGGSVSTLTIQRTQQEDSAVYLCASSEGGGYEQYFGPGTRLTVT.

The sample holds a few counts of this clone. The J gene is TRBJ1-5, the V gene TRBV5-4; D not certain. The V end was cut by 3 bases, the J end by 5 bases, with 9 bases between. Germline V gene sequence: CDR1 SGHNT, CDR2 YYREEE (reference sequence). The CDR3 contains 13 residues. The chain's CDR3 is CASSSRPYQPQHF. The CDR3 coding sequence is TGTGCCAGCAGCTCCCGACCCTATCAGCCCCAGCATTTT. The full variable domain, with the rest looked up from reference TRBV5-4 and TRBJ1-5, is ETGVTQSPTHLIKTRGQQVTLRCSSQSGHNTVSWYQQALGQGPQFIFQYYREEENGRGNFPPRFSGLQFPNYSSELNVNALELDDSALYLCASSSRPYQPQHFGDGTRLSIL.

The CDR3 spells CASSQEVSNTEAFF. In nucleotides, the CDR3 is TGCGCCAGCAGCCAAGAAGTTTCGAACACTGAAGCTTTCTTT. This chain joins TRBV4-3 and TRBJ1-1, with D unclear. The CDR3 sequence is 14 residues long. CDR1 and CDR2 from the germline V gene are LGHNA and YSLEER. With 0 bases removed from V and 1 base from J, the gap between germline ends came to 6 bases.

This chain links TRBV9 with TRBJ2-5; D may be TRBD2 (5 bases). The V end was cut by 4 bases, the J end by 4 bases, with 11 bases between. Germline V gene lookup returns CDR1 SGDLS and CDR2 YYNGEE. CDR3 size: 13 residues. This CDR3 reads CASSTAGRETQYF. The CDR3 bases are TGTGCCAGCAGCACAGCTGGGAGAGAGACCCAGTACTTC. The full variable domain, its missing parts supplied by reference TRBV9 and TRBJ2-5, is DSGVTQTPKHLITATGQRVTLRCSPRSGDLSVYWYQQSLDQGLQFLIQYYNGEERAKGNILERFSAQQFPDLHSELNLSSLELGDSALYFCASSTAGRETQYFGPGTRLLVL.

V is TRBV7-9 and J is TRBJ2-5; D gene ambiguous. V was pared by 5 bases and J by 5 bases, with 18 bases between. This CDR3 contains 15 residues. Germline values: CDR1 SEHNR, CDR2 FQNEAQ (reference sequence). CDR3 protein: CASSPSGPSRETQYF. The CDR3 DNA is TGTGCCAGCAGCCCCTCGGGCCCCAGTAGGGAGACCCAGTACTTC.